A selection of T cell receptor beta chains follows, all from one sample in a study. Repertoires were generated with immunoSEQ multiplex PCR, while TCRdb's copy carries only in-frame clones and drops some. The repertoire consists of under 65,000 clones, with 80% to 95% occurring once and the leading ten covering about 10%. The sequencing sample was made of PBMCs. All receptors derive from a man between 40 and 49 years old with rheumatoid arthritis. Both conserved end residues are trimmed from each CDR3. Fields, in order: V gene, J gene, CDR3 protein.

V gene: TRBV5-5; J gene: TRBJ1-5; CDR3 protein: ASSLKSGFNQPQH
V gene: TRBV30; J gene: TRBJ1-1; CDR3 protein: AWSTTIYLNTEAF
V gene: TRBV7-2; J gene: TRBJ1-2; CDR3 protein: ASSSEGTAYGYT
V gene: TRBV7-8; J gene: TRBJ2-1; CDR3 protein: ASIDPSSNEQF
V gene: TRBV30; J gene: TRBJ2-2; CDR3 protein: AWSVRANTGELF
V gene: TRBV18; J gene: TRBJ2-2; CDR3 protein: ASSGTGANTGELF
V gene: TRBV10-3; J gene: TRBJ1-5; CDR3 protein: AISVTGQPQH
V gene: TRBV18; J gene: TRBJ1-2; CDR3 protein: ASSLTGDYGYT
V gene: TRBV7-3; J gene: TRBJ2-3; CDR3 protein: ASSLRLAGASDTQY
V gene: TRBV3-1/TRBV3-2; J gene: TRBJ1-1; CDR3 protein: ASSPRDRSNTEAF
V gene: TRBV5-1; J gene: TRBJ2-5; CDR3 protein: ASSPGTQETQY
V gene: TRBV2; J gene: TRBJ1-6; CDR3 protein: ASSESKLNNSPLH
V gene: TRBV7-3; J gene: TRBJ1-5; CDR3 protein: ASSLTGGPNQPQH